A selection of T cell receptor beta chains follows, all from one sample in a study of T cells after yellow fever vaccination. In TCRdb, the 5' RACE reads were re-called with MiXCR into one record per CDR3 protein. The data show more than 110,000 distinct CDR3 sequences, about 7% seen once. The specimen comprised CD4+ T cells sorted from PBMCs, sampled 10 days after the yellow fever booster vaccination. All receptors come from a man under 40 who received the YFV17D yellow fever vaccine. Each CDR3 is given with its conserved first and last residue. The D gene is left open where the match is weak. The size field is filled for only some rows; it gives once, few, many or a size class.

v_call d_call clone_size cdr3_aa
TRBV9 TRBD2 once CASSVMSGVNQEAQYF
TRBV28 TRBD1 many CASSTPTGGYSNQPQHF
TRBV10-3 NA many CAITGTAEEGYTF
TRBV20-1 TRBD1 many CSAGGTGDGELFF
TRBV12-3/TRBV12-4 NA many CASSPNTVNQPQHF
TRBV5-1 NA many CASSHGDRNTEAFF
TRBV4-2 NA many CASSQEALGPGDNEQFF
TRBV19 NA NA CASSNPGRNTEAFF
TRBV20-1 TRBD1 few CSARLPGTGYEQYF
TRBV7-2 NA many CASSLVRLYNEQFF
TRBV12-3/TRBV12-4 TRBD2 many CASSSGRLAGVGVETQYF